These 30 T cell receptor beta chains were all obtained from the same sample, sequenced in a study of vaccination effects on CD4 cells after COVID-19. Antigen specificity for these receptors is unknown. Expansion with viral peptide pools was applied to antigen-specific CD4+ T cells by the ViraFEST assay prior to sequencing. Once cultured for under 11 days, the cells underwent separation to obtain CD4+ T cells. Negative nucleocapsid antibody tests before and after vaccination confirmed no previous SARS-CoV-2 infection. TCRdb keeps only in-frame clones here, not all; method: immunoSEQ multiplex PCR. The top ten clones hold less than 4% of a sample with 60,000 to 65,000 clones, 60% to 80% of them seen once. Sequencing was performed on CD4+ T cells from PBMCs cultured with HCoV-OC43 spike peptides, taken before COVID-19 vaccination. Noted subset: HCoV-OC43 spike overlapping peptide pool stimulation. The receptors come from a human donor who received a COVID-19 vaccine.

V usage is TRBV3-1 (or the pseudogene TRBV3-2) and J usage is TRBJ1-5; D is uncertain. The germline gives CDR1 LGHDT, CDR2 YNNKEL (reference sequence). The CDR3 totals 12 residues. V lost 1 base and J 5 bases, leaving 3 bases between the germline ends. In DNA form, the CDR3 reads TGTGCCAGCAGCCAAGGGTATCAGCCCCAGCATTTT. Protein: CASSQGYQPQHF.

The CDR3 DNA is TGTGCCAGCTCACCATCGGGGACCCTCTACGAGCAGTACGTC. This translates into CASSPSGTLYEQYV. The chain combines TRBV18 with TRBJ2-7; D may match TRBD1 or TRBD2 (5 bases each). The CDR3 length is 14 residues. The ends were cut back, 2 bases at V and 3 bases at J, with 11 bases in the middle. From germline, CDR1 is KGHSH and CDR2 LQKENI.

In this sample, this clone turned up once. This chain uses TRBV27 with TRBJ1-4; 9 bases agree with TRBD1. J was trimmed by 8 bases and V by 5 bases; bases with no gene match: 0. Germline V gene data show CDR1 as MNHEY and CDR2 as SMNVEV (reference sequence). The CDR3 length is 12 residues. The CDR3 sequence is CASSGTGEKLFF. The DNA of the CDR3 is TGTGCCAGCAGTGGGACAGGGGAAAAACTGTTTTTT.

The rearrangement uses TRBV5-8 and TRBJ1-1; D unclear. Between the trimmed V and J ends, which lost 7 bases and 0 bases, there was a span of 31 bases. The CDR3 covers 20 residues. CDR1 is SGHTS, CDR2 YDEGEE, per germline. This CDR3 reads CASPYLFPSSLKSMNTEAFF. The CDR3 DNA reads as TGTGCCAGCCCCTACTTATTTCCCTCTTCCTTAAAGTCAATGAACACTGAAGCTTTCTTT.

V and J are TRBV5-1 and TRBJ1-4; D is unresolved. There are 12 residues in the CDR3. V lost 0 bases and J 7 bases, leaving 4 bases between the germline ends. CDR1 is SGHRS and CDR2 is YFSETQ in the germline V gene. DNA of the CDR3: TGCGCCAGCAGCTTGGTCGGTGAAAAACTGTTTTTT. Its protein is CASSLVGEKLFF.

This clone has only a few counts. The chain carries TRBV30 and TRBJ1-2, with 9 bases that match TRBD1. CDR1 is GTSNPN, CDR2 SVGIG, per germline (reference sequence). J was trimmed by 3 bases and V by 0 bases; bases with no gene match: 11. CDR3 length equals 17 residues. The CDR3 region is CAWSVGDRAPNDYGYTF. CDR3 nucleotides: TGTGCCTGGAGTGTGGGGGACAGGGCCCCCAACGACTATGGCTACACCTTC.

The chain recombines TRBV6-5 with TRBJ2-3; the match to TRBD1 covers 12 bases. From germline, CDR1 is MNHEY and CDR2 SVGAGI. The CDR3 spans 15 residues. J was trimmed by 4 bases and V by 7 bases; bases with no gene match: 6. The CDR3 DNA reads TGTGCCAGCAAGGGACAGGGGGCGATGGCAGATACGCAGTATTTT. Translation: CASKGQGAMADTQYF.

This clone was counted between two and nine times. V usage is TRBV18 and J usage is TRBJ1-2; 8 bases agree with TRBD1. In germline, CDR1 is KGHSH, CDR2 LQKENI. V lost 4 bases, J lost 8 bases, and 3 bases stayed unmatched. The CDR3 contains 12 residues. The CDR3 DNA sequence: TGTGCCAGCTCACTAGGGACAGGCGGCTACACCTTC. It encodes CASSLGTGGYTF.

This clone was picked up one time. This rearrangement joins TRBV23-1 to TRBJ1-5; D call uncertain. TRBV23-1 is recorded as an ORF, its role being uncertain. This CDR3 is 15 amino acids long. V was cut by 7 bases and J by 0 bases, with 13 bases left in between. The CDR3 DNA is TGCGCCAGCAAGGTGCCAGACCTTAGCAATCAGCCCCAGCATTTT. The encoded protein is CASKVPDLSNQPQHF.

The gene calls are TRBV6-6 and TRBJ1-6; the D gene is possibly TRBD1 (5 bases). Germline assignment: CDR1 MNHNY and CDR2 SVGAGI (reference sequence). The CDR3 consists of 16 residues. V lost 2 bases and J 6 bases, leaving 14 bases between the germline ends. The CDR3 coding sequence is TGTGCCAGCAGTTACGGGGCAGTCCGCCTTAATTCACCCCTCCACTTT. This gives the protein CASSYGAVRLNSPLHF.

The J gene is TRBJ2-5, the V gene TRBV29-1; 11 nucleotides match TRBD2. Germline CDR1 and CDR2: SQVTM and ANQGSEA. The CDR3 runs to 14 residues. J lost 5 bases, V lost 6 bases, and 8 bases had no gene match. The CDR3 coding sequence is TGCAGCGTAGTCATAGCGGGGGGGCTGGAGACCCAGTACTTC. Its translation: CSVVIAGGLETQYF.

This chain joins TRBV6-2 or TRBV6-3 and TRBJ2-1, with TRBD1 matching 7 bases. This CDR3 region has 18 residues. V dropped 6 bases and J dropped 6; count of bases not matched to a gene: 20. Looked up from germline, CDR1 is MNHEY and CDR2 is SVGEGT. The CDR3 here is CASRYDRALRSAVNEQFF. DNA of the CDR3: TGTGCCAGCAGGTACGACAGGGCATTGAGGTCAGCAGTCAATGAGCAGTTCTTC.

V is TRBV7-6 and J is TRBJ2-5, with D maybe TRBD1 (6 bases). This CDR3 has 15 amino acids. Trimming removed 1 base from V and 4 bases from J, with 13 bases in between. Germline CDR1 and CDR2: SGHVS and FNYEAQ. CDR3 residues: CASSLGLQGGETQYF. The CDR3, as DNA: TGTGCCAGCAGCTTAGGCCTACAGGGTGGAGAGACCCAGTACTTC. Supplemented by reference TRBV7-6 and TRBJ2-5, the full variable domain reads GAGVSQSPRYKVTKRGQDVALRCDPISGHVSLYWYRQALGQGPEFLTYFNYEAQQDKSGLPNDRFSAERPEGSISTLTIQRTEQRDSAMYRCASSLGLQGGETQYFGPGTRLLVL.

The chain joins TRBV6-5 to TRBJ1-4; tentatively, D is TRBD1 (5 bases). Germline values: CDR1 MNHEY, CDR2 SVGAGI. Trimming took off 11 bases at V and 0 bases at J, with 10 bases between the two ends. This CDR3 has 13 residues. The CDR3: CAGGRTTNEKLFF. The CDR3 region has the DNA TGTGCCGGGGGGAGAACAACTAATGAAAAACTGTTTTTT.

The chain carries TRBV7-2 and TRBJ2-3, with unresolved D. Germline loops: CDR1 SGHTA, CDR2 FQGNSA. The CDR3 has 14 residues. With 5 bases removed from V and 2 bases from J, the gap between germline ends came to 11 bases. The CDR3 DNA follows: TGTGCCAGCAGCACCAGGTCACCCACAGATACGCAGTATTTT. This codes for CASSTRSPTDTQYF.

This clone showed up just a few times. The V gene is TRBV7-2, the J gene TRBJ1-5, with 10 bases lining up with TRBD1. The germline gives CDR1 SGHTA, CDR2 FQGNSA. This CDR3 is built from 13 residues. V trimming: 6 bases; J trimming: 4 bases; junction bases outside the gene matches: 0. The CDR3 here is CASRGQGNQPQHF. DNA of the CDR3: TGTGCCAGCAGGGGACAGGGGAATCAGCCCCAGCATTTT.

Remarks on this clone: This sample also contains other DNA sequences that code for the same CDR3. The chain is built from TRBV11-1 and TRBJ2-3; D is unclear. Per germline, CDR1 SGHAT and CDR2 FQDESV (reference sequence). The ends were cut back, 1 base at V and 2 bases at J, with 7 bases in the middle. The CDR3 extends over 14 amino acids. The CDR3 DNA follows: TGTGCCAGCAGCTTAGGACTTTCCACAGATACGCAGTATTTT. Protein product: CASSLGLSTDTQYF.

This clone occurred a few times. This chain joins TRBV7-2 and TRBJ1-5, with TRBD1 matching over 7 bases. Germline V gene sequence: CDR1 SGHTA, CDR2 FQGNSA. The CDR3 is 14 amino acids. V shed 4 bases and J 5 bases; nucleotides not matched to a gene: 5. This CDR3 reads CASSSRTGDQPQHF. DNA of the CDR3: TGTGCCAGCAGCTCACGGACAGGTGATCAGCCCCAGCATTTT.

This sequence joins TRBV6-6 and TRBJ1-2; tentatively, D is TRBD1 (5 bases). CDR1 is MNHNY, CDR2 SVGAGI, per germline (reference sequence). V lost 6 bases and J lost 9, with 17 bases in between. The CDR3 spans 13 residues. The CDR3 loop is CASSDTNSGSYTF. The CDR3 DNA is TGTGCCAGCAGCGACACGAACTCAGGGAGCTACACCTTC.

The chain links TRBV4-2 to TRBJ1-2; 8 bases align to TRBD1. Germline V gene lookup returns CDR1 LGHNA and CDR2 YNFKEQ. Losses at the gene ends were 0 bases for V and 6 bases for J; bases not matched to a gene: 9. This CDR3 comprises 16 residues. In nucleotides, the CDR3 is TGTGCCAGCAGCCAAGAGGAAGGCAGGGGGCGCGATGGCTACACCTTC. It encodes CASSQEEGRGRDGYTF.

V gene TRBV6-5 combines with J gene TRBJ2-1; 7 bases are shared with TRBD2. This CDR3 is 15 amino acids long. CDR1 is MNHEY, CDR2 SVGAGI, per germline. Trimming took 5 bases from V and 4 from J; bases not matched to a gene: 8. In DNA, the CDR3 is TGTGCCAGCAGTCCGCCGGGGGGAGTATACAATGAGCAGTTCTTC. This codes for CASSPPGGVYNEQFF.

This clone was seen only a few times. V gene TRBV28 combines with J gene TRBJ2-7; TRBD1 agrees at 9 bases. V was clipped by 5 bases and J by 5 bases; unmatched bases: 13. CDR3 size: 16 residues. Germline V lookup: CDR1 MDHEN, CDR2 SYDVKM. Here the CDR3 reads CASSPGADRGHHEQYV. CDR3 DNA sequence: TGTGCCAGCAGTCCTGGGGCGGACAGGGGTCACCACGAGCAGTACGTC.

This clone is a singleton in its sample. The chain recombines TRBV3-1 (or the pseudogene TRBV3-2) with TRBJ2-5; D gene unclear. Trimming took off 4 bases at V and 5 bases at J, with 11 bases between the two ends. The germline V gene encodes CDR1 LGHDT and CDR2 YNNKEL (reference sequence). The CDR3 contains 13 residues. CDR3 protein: CASSLDVRETQYF. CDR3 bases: TGTGCCAGCAGCCTGGACGTACGGGAGACCCAGTACTTC.

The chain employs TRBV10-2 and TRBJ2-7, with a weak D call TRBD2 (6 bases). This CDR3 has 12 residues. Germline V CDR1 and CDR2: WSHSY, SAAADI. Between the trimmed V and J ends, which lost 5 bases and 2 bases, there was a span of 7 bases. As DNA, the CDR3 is TGCGCCAGCAGTTGGAGGGCCTACGAGCAGTACGTC. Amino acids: CASSWRAYEQYV.

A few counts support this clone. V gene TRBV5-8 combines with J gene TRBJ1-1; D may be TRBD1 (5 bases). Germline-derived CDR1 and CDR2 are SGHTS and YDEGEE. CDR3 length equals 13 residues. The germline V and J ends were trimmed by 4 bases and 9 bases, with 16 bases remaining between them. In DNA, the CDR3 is TGTGCCAGCAGCCCCGAGAGGGGATTGAAAGCTTTCTTT. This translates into CASSPERGLKAFF.

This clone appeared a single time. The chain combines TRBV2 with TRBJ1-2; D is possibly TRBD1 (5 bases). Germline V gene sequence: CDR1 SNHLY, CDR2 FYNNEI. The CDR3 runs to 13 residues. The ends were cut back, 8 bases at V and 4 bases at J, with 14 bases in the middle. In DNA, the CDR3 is TGTGCCAGCCTTGACGGGGGGACCTATGGCTACACCTTC. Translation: CASLDGGTYGYTF.

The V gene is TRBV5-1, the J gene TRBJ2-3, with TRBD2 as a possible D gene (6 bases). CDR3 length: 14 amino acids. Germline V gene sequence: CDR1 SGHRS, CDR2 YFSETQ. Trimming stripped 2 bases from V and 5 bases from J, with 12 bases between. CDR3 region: CASSLALSGDTQYF. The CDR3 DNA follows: TGCGCCAGCAGCTTAGCGCTTAGCGGAGATACGCAGTATTTT.

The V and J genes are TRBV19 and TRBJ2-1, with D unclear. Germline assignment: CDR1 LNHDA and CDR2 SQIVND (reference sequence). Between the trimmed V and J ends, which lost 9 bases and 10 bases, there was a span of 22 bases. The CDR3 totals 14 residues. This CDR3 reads CASSLLGSSWEQFF. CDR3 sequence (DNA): TGTGCCAGCTCCCTTCTCGGTAGTTCGTGGGAGCAGTTCTTC.

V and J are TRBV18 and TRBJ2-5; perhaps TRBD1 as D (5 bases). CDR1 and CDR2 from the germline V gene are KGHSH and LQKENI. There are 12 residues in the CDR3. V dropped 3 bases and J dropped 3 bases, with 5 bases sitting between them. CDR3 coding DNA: TGTGCCAGCTCACCGACAGAAGAGACCCAGTACTTC. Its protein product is CASSPTEETQYF.

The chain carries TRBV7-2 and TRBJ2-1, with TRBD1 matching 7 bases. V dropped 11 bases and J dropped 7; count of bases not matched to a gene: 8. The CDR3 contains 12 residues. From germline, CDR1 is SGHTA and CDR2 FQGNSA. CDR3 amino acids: CAGSQGVNEQFF. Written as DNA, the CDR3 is TGTGCCGGCTCCCAGGGGGTGAATGAGCAGTTCTTC.